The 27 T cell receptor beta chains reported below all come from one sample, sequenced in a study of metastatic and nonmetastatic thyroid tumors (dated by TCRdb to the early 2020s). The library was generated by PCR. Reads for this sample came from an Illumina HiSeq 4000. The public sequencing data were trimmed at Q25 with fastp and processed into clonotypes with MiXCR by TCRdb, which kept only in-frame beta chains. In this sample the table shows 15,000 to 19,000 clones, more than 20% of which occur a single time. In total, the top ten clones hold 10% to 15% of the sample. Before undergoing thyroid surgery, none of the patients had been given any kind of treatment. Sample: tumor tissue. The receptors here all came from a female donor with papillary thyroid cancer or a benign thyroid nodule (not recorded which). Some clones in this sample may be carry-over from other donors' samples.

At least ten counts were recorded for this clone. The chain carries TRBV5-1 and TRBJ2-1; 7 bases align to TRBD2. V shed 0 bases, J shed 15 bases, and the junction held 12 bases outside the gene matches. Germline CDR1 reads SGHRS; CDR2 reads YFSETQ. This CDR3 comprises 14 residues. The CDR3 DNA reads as TGCGCCAGCAGCTTGGGGCTAGCGGATTGGGGGGGGTTCTTC. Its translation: CASSLGLADWGGFF. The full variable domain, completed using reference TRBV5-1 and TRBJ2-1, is KAGVTQTPRYLIKTRGQQVTLSCSPISGHRSVSWYQQTPGQGLQFLFEYFSETQRNKGNFPGRFSGRQFSNSRSEMNVSTLELGDSALYLCASSLGLADWGGFFGPGTRLTVL.

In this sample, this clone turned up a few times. In DNA, the CDR3 is TGCAGTGCTAGTGTGCGGGAGAGGCCCCTTTACGATCATTACTTC. As protein: CSASVRERPLYDHYF. The rearrangement links TRBV20-1 to TRBJ2-7, with 7 bases lining up with TRBD2. This CDR3 has 15 amino acids. V shed 3 bases and J 13 bases; nucleotides not matched to a gene: 21. Germline V CDR1 and CDR2: DFQATT, SNEGSKA (reference sequence).

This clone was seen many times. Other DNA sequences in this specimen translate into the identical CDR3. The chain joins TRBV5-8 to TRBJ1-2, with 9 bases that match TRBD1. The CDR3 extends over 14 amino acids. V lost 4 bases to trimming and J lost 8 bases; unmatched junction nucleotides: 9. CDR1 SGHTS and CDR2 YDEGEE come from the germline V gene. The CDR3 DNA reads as TGTGCCAGCAGCCCTGGACAGGGGTTCATGGGCTACACCTTC. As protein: CASSPGQGFMGYTF.

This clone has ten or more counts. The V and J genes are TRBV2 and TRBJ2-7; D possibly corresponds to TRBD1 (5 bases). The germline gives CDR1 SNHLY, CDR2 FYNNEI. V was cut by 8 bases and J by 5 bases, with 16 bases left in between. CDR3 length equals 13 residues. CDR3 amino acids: CASGGAYGNEQYF. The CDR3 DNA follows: TGTGCCAGCGGTGGGGCATATGGTAACGAGCAGTACTTC. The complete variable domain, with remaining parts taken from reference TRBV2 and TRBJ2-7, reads EPEVTQTPSHQVTQMGQEVILRCVPISNHLYFYWYRQILGQKVEFLVSFYNNEISEKSEIFDDQFSVERPDGSNFTLKIRSTKLEDSAMYFCASGGAYGNEQYFGPGTRLTVT.

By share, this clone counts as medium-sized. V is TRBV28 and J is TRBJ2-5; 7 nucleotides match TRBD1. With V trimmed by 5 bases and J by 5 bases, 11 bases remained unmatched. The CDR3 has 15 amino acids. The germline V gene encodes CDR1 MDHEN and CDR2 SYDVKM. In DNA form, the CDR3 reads TGTGCCAGCAGTACCTCGACAGGGTTCCGTGAGACCCAGTACTTC. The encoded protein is CASSTSTGFRETQYF.

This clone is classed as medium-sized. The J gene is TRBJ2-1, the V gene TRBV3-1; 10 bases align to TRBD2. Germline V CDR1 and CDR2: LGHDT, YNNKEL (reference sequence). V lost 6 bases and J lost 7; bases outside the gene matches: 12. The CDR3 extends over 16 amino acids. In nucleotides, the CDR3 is TGTGCCAGCAGGGACCTTCTAGCGGGAGCTCGTAATGAGCAGTTCTTC. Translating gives CASRDLLAGARNEQFF.

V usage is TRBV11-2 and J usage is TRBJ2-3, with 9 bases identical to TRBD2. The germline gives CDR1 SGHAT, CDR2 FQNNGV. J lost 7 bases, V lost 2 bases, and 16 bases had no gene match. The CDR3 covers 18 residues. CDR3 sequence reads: CASSLLVPQLAGMNTQYF. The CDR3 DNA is TGTGCCAGCAGCTTACTTGTCCCGCAGCTAGCGGGAATGAATACGCAGTATTTT.

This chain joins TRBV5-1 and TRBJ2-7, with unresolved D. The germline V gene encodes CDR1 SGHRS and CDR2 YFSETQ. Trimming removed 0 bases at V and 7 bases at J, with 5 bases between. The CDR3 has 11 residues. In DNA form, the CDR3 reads TGCGCCAGCAGCTTGGCGTATGAGCAGTACTTC. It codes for CASSLAYEQYF.

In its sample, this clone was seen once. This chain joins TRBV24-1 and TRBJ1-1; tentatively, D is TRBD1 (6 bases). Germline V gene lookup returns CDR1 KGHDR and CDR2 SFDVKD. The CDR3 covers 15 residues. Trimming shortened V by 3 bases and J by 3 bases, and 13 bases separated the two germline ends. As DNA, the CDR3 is TGTGCCACCAGTGATCACCAGGGGCTCTACACTGAAGCTTTCTTT. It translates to CATSDHQGLYTEAFF.

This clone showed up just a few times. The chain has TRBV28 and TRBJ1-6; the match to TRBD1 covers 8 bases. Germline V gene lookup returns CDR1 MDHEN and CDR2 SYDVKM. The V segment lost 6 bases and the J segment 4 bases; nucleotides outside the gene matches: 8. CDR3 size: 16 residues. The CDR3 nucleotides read TGTGCCAGCAGAACGACAGGGGCGAATTATAATTCACCCCTCCACTTT. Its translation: CASRTTGANYNSPLHF.

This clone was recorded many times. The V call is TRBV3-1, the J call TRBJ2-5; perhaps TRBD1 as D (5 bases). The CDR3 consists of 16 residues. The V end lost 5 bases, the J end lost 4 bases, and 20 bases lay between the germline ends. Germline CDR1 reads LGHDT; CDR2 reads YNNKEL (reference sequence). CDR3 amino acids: CASSSIVRWGGETQYF. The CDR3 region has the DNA TGTGCCAGCAGCAGTATTGTCAGGTGGGGCGGAGAGACCCAGTACTTC.

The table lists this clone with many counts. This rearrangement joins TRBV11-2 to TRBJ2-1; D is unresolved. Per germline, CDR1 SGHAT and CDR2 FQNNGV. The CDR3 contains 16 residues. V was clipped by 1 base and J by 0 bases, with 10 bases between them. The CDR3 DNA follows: TGTGCCAGCAGCTTAGGTGCCGAGAGCTCCTACAATGAGCAGTTCTTC. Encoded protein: CASSLGAESSYNEQFF.

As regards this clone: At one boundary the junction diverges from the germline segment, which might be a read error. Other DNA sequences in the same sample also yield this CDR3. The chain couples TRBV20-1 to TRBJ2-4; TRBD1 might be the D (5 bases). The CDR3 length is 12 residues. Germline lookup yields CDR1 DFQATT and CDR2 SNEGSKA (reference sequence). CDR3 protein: CSASAGSNIQYF. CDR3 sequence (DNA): TGCAGTGCTAGCGCAGGGTCTAACATTCAGTACTTT.

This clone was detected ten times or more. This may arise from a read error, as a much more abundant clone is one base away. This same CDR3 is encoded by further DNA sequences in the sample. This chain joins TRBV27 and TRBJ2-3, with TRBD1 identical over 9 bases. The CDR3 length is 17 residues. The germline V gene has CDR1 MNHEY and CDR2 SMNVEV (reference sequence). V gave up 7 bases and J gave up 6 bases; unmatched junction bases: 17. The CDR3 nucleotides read TGTGCCAGCAACGGACAGGGGTCAATCGTTCGGTCGGATACGCAGTATTTT. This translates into CASNGQGSIVRSDTQYF.

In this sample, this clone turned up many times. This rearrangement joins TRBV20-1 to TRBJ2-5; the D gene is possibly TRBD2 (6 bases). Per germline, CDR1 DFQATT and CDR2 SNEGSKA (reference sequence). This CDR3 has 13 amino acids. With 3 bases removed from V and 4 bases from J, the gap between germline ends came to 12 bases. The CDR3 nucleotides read TGCAGTGCTAGCGGGAAGGGAGGAGAGACCCAGTACTTC. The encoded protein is CSASGKGGETQYF.

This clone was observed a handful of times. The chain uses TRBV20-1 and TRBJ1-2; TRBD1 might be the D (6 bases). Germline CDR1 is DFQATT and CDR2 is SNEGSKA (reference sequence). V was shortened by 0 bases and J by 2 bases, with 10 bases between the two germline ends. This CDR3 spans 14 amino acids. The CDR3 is CSARDWGGNYGYTF. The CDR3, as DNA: TGCAGTGCTAGAGATTGGGGGGGCAACTATGGCTACACCTTC.

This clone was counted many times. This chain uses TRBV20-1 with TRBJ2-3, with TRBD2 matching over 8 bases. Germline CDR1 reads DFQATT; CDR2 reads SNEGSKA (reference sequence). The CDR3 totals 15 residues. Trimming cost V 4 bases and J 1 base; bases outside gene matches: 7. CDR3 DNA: TGCAGTGCTAATCCCGGGAGGGCCCGCACAGATACGCAGTATTTT. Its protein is CSANPGRARTDTQYF.

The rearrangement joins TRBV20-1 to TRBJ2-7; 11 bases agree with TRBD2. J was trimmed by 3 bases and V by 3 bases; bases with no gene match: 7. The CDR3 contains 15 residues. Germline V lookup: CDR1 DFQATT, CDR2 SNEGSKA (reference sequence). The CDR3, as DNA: TGCAGTGCTAGTGGGACTAGCGGAGGTTTCTACGAGCAGTACTTC. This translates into CSASGTSGGFYEQYF.

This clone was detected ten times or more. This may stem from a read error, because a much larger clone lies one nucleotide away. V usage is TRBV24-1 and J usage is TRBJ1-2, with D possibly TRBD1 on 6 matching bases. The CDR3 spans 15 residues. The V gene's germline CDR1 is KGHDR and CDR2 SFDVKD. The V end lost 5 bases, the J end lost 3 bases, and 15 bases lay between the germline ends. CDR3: CATSGGTRGDYGYTF. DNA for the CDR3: TGTGCCACCAGTGGCGGGACAAGGGGCGACTATGGCTACACCTTC.

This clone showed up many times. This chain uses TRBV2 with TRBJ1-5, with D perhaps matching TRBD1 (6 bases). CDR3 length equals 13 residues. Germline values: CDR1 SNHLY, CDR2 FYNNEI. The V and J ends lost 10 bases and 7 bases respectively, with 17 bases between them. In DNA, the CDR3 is TGTGCCATAGGGGGGGGGGCAGGGCAGCCCCAGCATTTT. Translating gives CAIGGGAGQPQHF.

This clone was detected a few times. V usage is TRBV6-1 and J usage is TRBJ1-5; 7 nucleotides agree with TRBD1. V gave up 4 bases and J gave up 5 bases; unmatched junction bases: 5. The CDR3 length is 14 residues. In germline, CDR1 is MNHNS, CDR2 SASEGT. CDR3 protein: CASSVTGAYQPQHF. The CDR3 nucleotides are TGTGCCAGCAGTGTCACAGGGGCGTATCAGCCCCAGCATTTT.

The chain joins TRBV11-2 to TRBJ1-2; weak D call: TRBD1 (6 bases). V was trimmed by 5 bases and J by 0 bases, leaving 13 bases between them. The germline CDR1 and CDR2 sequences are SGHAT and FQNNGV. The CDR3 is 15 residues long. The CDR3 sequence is CASSPYRVANYGYTF. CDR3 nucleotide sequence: TGTGCCAGCAGCCCCTACAGGGTCGCTAACTATGGCTACACCTTC. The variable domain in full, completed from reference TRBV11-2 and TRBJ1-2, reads EAGVAQSPRYKIIEKRQSVAFWCNPISGHATLYWYQQILGQGPKLLIQFQNNGVVDDSQLPKDRFSAERLKGVDSTLKIQPAKLEDSAVYLCASSPYRVANYGYTFGSGTRLTVV.

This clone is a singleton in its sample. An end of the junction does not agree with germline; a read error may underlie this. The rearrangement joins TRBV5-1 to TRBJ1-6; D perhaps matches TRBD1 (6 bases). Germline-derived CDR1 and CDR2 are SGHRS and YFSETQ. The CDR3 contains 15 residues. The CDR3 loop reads CASSLRQELNSPPHF. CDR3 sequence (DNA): TGCGCCAGCAGCCTAAGACAGGAGTTGAATTCACCCCCCCACTTT.

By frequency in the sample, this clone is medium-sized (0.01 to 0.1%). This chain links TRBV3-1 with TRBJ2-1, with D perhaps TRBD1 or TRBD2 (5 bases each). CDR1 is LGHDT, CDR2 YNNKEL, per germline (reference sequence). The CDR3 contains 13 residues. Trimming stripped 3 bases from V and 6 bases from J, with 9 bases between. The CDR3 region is CASSHRAGNEQFF. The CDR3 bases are TGTGCCAGCAGCCACAGGGCGGGCAATGAGCAGTTCTTC.

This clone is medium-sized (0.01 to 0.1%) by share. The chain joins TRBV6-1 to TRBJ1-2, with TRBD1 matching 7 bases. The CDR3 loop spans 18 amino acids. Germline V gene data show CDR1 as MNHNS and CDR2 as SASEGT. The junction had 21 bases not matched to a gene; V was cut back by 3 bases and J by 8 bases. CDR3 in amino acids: CASSDSDSQTGRVRGYTF. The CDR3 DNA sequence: TGTGCCAGCAGTGATTCAGACTCCCAGACAGGGCGGGTACGGGGCTACACCTTC.

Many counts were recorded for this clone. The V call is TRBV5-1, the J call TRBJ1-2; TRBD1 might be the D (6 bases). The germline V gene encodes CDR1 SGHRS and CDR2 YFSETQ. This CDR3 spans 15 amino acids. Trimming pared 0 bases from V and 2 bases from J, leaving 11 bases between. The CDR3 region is CASSLEWQGNYGYTF. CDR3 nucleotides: TGCGCCAGCAGCTTGGAGTGGCAGGGGAACTATGGCTACACCTTC. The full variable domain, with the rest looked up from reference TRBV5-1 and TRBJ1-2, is KAGVTQTPRYLIKTRGQQVTLSCSPISGHRSVSWYQQTPGQGLQFLFEYFSETQRNKGNFPGRFSGRQFSNSRSEMNVSTLELGDSALYLCASSLEWQGNYGYTFGSGTRLTVV.

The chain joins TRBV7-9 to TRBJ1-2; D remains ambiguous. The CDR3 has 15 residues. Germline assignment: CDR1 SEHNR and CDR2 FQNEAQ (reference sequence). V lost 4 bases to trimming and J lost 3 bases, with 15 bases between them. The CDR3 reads CASSYQASGDYGYTF. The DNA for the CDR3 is TGTGCCAGCAGCTACCAGGCTTCTGGAGACTATGGCTACACCTTC. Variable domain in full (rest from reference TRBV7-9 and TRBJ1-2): DTGVSQNPRHKITKRGQNVTFRCDPISEHNRLYWYRQTLGQGPEFLTYFQNEAQLEKSRLLSDRFSAERPKGSFSTLEIQRTEQGDSAMYLCASSYQASGDYGYTFGSGTRLTVV.